These 28 T cell receptor beta chains were all obtained from the same sample, sequenced in a study of cytomegalovirus exposure and HLA in healthy donors. 13 Jbeta primers and 60 Vbeta primers were used for the PCR. Some clones are missing from TCRdb's copy, which holds only in-frame ones; the method was immunoSEQ multiplex PCR. The sample holds roughly 190,000 clones, around 83% seen once. The sequenced material came from PBMCs. These receptors were collected from a man between 35 and 55 years old in good health and CMV-seropositive.

The chain joins TRBV7-9 to TRBJ2-5, with TRBD1 matching over 10 bases. CDR1 and CDR2 from the germline V gene are SEHNR and FQNEAQ (reference sequence). CDR3 length: 15 amino acids. After removal of 3 bases from V and 5 bases from J, the junction contained 6 bases not matched to a gene. Here the CDR3 reads CASSFGTGAGETQYF. The DNA of the CDR3 is TGTGCCAGCAGCTTTGGGACAGGGGCAGGGGAGACCCAGTACTTC.

The chain carries TRBV6-1 and TRBJ1-1; 8 nucleotides match TRBD1. The CDR3 is 15 amino acids. Germline V gene sequence: CDR1 MNHNS, CDR2 SASEGT. V lost 1 base, J lost 1 base, and 2 bases stayed unmatched. The DNA for the CDR3 is TGTGCCAGCAGTGAAGGCACAGGGGGGAACACTGAAGCTTTCTTT. Its protein is CASSEGTGGNTEAFF.

This clone appeared once. Germline is not matched at one junction end, which may reflect a read error. The chain recombines TRBV4-3 with TRBJ2-6, with a possible D match to TRBD1 (5 bases). The CDR3 sequence is 15 residues long. Germline lookup yields CDR1 LGHNA and CDR2 YSLEER. The CDR3 sequence: CASRQTDSGANGLTF. DNA for the CDR3: TGCGCCAGCAGACAGACAGATTCTGGGGCCAACGGCCTGACTTTC.

The chain carries TRBV9 and TRBJ2-1, with TRBD2 matching over 11 bases. Per the germline V gene, CDR1 is SGDLS and CDR2 is YYNGEE. This CDR3 has 15 residues. With 3 bases clipped from V and 5 bases from J, the junction kept 4 bases outside the gene matches. The CDR3 is CASSAGLAVHNEQFF. The CDR3 nucleotides read TGTGCCAGCAGCGCGGGACTAGCGGTACACAATGAGCAGTTCTTC.

This clone was observed once. V is TRBV6-6 and J is TRBJ2-5; 7 bases are a match to TRBD2. The trim removed 5 bases at V and 2 bases at J, leaving 5 bases unmatched. Per the germline V gene, CDR1 is MNHNY and CDR2 is SVGAGI (reference sequence). The CDR3 has 14 residues. CDR3 sequence: CASSVAGVQETQYF. For the CDR3, the DNA is TGTGCCAGCAGTGTGGCGGGAGTTCAAGAGACCCAGTACTTC.

This chain connects TRBV6-4 to TRBJ1-4, with 9 bases fitting TRBD1. The CDR3 sequence is 15 residues long. The germline CDR1 and CDR2 sequences are MRHNA and SNTAGT. V was pared by 4 bases and J by 4 bases, with 4 bases of the junction left unmatched. CDR3 nucleotide sequence: TGTGCCAGCAGTGTCGGACAGGGGTTTAATGAAAAACTGTTTTTT. Its protein product is CASSVGQGFNEKLFF.

This rearrangement joins TRBV21-1 to TRBJ1-1; TRBD1 reflects the table's D call only, with no check against the DNA. TRBV21-1 is labeled a pseudogene. The CDR3 spans 14 residues. The CDR3 region is CASRDRALNTEAFF. CDR3 nucleotide sequence: TGTGCCAGCAGAGACAGGGCGCTGAACACTGAAGCTTTCTTT.

CDR3 nucleotide sequence: TGTGCCAGCATCCTCGGACAGGGGGATGGCTACACCTTC. Its translation: CASILGQGDGYTF. The chain uses TRBV28 and TRBJ1-2, with TRBD1 matching 10 bases. Looked up from germline, CDR1 is MDHEN and CDR2 is SYDVKM. V dropped 7 bases and J dropped 6; count of bases not matched to a gene: 5. There are 13 residues in the CDR3.

A remark on this clone: A junction end diverges from the germline sequence, so it may reflect a read error. The V call is TRBV7-9, the J call TRBJ1-5, with D unresolved. The CDR3 loop spans 14 amino acids. Germline V gene data show CDR1 as SEHNR and CDR2 as FQNEAQ (reference sequence). This chain's CDR3 is CSSSHTTPYQPQHF. The CDR3 DNA reads as TGTTCCAGCAGCCATACGACACCCTATCAGCCCCAGCATTTT.

The V call is TRBV18, the J call TRBJ2-1; 9 nucleotides line up with TRBD2. The CDR3 has 17 residues. The ends lost 3 bases at V and 3 bases at J; junction bases unmatched: 9. CDR1 KGHSH and CDR2 LQKENI come from the germline V gene. The CDR3 is CASSPTLGGRDYNEQFF. CDR3 in DNA: TGTGCCAGCTCACCGACCCTGGGCGGGAGGGACTACAATGAGCAGTTCTTC.

The CDR3 DNA reads TGTGCCAGCAGCGCCAGGGACAGGGGTAACACTGAAGCTTTCTTT. This gives the protein CASSARDRGNTEAFF. The V call is TRBV6-6, the J call TRBJ1-1; the match to TRBD1 covers 10 bases. This CDR3 has 15 amino acids. CDR1 and CDR2 from the germline V gene are MNHNY and SVGAGI (reference sequence). Unmatched junction bases numbered 6, after V lost 6 bases and J lost 2 bases.

The chain recombines TRBV29-1 with TRBJ2-7; unclear D gene. Germline V gene data show CDR1 as SQVTM and CDR2 as ANQGSEA. CDR3 length: 15 amino acids. V was clipped by 2 bases and J by 2 bases, with 16 bases between them. CDR3 sequence reads: CSVENQDTDAYEQYF. The CDR3 DNA sequence: TGCAGCGTTGAAAATCAAGACACCGATGCCTACGAGCAGTACTTC.

About this clone itself: One end of the junction fails to match germline, which may point to a read error. The chain carries TRBV7-9 and TRBJ2-1; 9 bases align to TRBD1. CDR3 length: 15 residues. CDR1 is SEHNR and CDR2 is FQNEAQ in the germline V gene (reference sequence). The chain's CDR3 is CSSSQVGTGRGEQFF. The DNA of the CDR3 is TGTTCCAGCAGCCAGGTCGGGACAGGGCGCGGTGAGCAGTTCTTC. Full variable domain (remainder filled in from reference TRBV7-9 and TRBJ2-1): DTGVSQNPRHKITKRGQNVTFRCDPISEHNRLYWYRQTLGQGPEFLTYFQNEAQLEKSRLLSDRFSAERPKGSFSTLEIQRTEQGDSAMYLCSSSQVGTGRGEQFFGPGTRLTVL.

This clone was counted a few times. This sequence joins TRBV27 and TRBJ1-5, with 7 bases aligning to TRBD1. J was trimmed by 0 bases and V by 1 base; bases with no gene match: 3. Germline V gene data show CDR1 as MNHEY and CDR2 as SMNVEV (reference sequence). This CDR3 contains 16 residues. The CDR3 sequence is CASSLFGTDSNQPQHF. The CDR3 DNA sequence: TGTGCCAGCAGTTTATTCGGGACAGATAGCAATCAGCCCCAGCATTTT.

V gene TRBV7-2 combines with J gene TRBJ2-1; no clear D gene. The CDR3 loop spans 11 amino acids. The V gene's germline CDR1 is SGHTA and CDR2 FQGNSA. The V gene lost 1 base and the J gene lost 9 bases, with 4 bases spanning the gap. In nucleotides, the CDR3 is TGTGCCAGCAGCTTAGACAGTGAGCAGTTCTTC. This gives the protein CASSLDSEQFF.

The V gene is TRBV7-9, the J gene TRBJ1-1; D might be TRBD1 (5 bases). V was clipped by 0 bases and J by 1 base, with 15 bases between them. This CDR3 has 17 residues. The germline gives CDR1 SEHNR, CDR2 FQNEAQ (reference sequence). In DNA form, the CDR3 reads TGTGCCAGCAGCTTAGCGCGGGGGGGACGAACGAACACTGAAGCTTTCTTT. Encoded protein: CASSLARGGRTNTEAFF.

The chain couples TRBV28 to TRBJ1-2, with D possibly being TRBD1 (6 bases). Trimming pared 5 bases from V and 5 bases from J, leaving 15 bases between. CDR1 is MDHEN, CDR2 SYDVKM, per germline. The CDR3 length is 14 residues. Here the CDR3 DNA reads TGTGCCAGCAGTACCTCGACAGGATCGTATGGCTACACCTTC. This gives the protein CASSTSTGSYGYTF.

The rearrangement uses TRBV6-1 and TRBJ2-7, with D tentatively TRBD2 (6 bases). The V end was cut by 5 bases, the J end by 2 bases, with 10 bases between. Germline V gene sequence: CDR1 MNHNS, CDR2 SASEGT. This CDR3 comprises 13 residues. As DNA, the CDR3 is TGTGCCAGCAGTCGGGAGCTTGCCTACGAGCAGTACTTC. Residues: CASSRELAYEQYF.

The chain uses TRBV6-5 and TRBJ2-2, with unresolved D. The CDR3 is 14 residues long. Germline CDR1 reads MNHEY; CDR2 reads SVGAGI. Trimming left V 6 bases short and J 6 bases short, with 14 bases between. The CDR3 nucleotides read TGTGCCAGCAGGAATGGAGACCGTCCCGGGGAGCTGTTTTTT. This sequence encodes CASRNGDRPGELFF.

The chain joins TRBV30 to TRBJ1-3; TRBD1 matches 7 bases. Trimming at V came to 8 bases and at J to 2 bases, leaving 9 bases not matched to a gene. CDR1 and CDR2 from the germline V gene are GTSNPN and SVGIG (reference sequence). The CDR3 loop spans 14 amino acids. The CDR3 DNA reads TGTGCCCAAGGAGGGGGCCCGACTGGAAACACCATATATTTT. As protein: CAQGGGPTGNTIYF.

V gene TRBV9 combines with J gene TRBJ2-1, with D tentatively TRBD1 (5 bases). Per the germline V gene, CDR1 is SGDLS and CDR2 is YYNGEE. Trimming left V 3 bases short and J 3 bases short, with 16 bases between. The CDR3 covers 16 residues. CDR3 sequence (DNA): TGTGCCAGCAGCGCCCGCCAGGGCCACAACTACAATGAGCAGTTCTTC. It is translated as CASSARQGHNYNEQFF.

This chain uses TRBV6-1 with TRBJ1-1; a weak D match, TRBD1 (5 bases). Trimming cost V 11 bases and J 0 bases, with 13 bases left between them. The CDR3 totals 13 residues. Germline assignment: CDR1 MNHNS and CDR2 SASEGT. The CDR3 loop reads CAGRQTMNTEAFF. The DNA of the CDR3 is TGTGCCGGCCGACAGACGATGAACACTGAAGCTTTCTTT.

V and J are TRBV5-1 and TRBJ1-1, with D uncertain. Germline assignment: CDR1 SGHRS and CDR2 YFSETQ. V shed 2 bases and J shed 4 bases, with 15 bases lying between them. The CDR3 spans 15 residues. The CDR3: CASSLVSGAATEAFF. The CDR3 coding sequence is TGCGCCAGCAGCTTAGTATCGGGTGCGGCCACTGAAGCTTTCTTT.

The chain links TRBV6-1 to TRBJ2-3; no definite D call. The CDR3 consists of 13 residues. The ends were cut back, 6 bases at V and 2 bases at J, with 9 bases in the middle. Germline CDR1 MNHNS, CDR2 SASEGT. The CDR3 protein is CASRLENTDTQYF. The CDR3 DNA reads as TGTGCCAGCAGGCTAGAGAACACAGATACGCAGTATTTT.

The chain employs TRBV12-5 and TRBJ2-7; TRBD1 matches at 11 bases. The germline V gene has CDR1 LGHNT and CDR2 FRNRAP. The V and J ends lost 4 bases and 0 bases, in that order; junction bases with no gene match: 2. The CDR3 sequence is 15 residues long. CDR3 amino acids: CASGYGQGASYEQYF. DNA for the CDR3: TGTGCTAGTGGTTACGGACAGGGGGCCTCCTACGAGCAGTACTTC.

Details on this clone: Germline and junction disagree at one end, which may indicate a read error. The chain uses TRBV7-7 and TRBJ1-6, with 9 bases fitting TRBD1. CDR1 is SSHAT, CDR2 FNYEAQ, per germline (reference sequence). The CDR3 sequence is 17 residues long. The CDR3: CASIPVGDRERCSPLHF. DNA of the CDR3: TGTGCTAGCATTCCGGTCGGGGACAGGGAAAGATGTTCACCCCTCCACTTT.

The chain links TRBV19 to TRBJ2-1; the D gene is possibly TRBD2 (5 bases). Germline V gene data show CDR1 as LNHDA and CDR2 as SQIVND (reference sequence). V was shortened by 7 bases and J by 1 base, with 14 bases between the two germline ends. The CDR3 sequence is 15 residues long. The CDR3 bases are TGTGCCAGTACCCTCGGAACTAGTTCCTACAATGAGCAGTTCTTC. Translation gives CASTLGTSSYNEQFF. The full variable domain, rest sourced from reference TRBV19 and TRBJ2-1, is DGGITQSPKYLFRKEGQNVTLSCEQNLNHDAMYWYRQDPGQGLRLIYYSQIVNDFQKGDIAEGYSVSREKKESFPLTVTSAQKNPTAFYLCASTLGTSSYNEQFFGPGTRLTVL.

This sequence joins TRBV9 and TRBJ2-1; 8 nucleotides line up with TRBD2. The V gene end was trimmed by 4 bases and the J gene end by 3 bases; junction bases not matched to a gene: 9. Germline values: CDR1 SGDLS, CDR2 YYNGEE. The CDR3 loop spans 16 amino acids. The CDR3 DNA reads as TGTGCCAGCAGCCTCGAACTAGCGGCGGGCTACAATGAGCAGTTCTTC. Translation: CASSLELAAGYNEQFF.